Listed below are T cell receptor beta chains from one sample, sequenced in a study of cytomegalovirus exposure and HLA in healthy donors. Here immunoSEQ multiplex PCR was the method, and the copy in TCRdb shows in-frame clones only, minus some. The table includes approximately 170,000 clones, 70% detected once. Sequenced sample: PBMCs. The receptors originated from a man aged 18-30 years in good health and CMV-seropositive. Each CDR3 is given with its conserved first and last residue. Each record gives: CDR3 DNA, CDR3 protein, D gene, V gene, J gene, clone size. A D gene is named only where the DNA matches it firmly. Rows give clone size only sometimes, using once, few, many, or a class for an expanded clone.

CDR3 DNA: TGCGCCAGCAGCCGGGGGACAGCCATGACCGGGGAGCTGTTTTTT
CDR3 protein: CASSRGTAMTGELFF
D gene: -
V gene: TRBV5-1
J gene: TRBJ2-2
clone size: -

CDR3 DNA: TGTGCCAGCATAAGCGGGAGGATGACAAATGAGCAGTTCTTC
CDR3 protein: CASISGRMTNEQFF
D gene: TRBD2
V gene: TRBV6-1
J gene: TRBJ2-1
clone size: few

CDR3 DNA: TGTGCCTGGAGTGGCGGTAGCGGGGGGCTCACAGATACGCAGTATTTT
CDR3 protein: CAWSGGSGGLTDTQYF
D gene: TRBD2
V gene: TRBV30
J gene: TRBJ2-3
clone size: few

CDR3 DNA: TGTGCCAGCAGTGACTCGATAGGCGGGACCCAGTACTTC
CDR3 protein: CASSDSIGGTQYF
D gene: -
V gene: TRBV6-4
J gene: TRBJ2-5
clone size: -

CDR3 DNA: TGTGCCAGCAGCTTCCAGGGTCCGCGCAATGAGCAGTTCTTC
CDR3 protein: CASSFQGPRNEQFF
D gene: -
V gene: TRBV13
J gene: TRBJ2-1
clone size: -

CDR3 DNA: TGCAGCGTTTTTAGCGGGAGGGCCGGCACCGGGGAGCTGTTTTTT
CDR3 protein: CSVFSGRAGTGELFF
D gene: TRBD2
V gene: TRBV29-1
J gene: TRBJ2-2
clone size: -

CDR3 DNA: TGTGCCATCAGTGAGAAACAGGGTTCCTATGGCTACACCTTC
CDR3 protein: CAISEKQGSYGYTF
D gene: -
V gene: TRBV10-3
J gene: TRBJ1-2
clone size: -

CDR3 DNA: TGTGCCAGCCAGGGGAGCAATCAGCCCCAGCATTTT
CDR3 protein: CASQGSNQPQHF
D gene: -
V gene: TRBV28
J gene: TRBJ1-5
clone size: -

CDR3 DNA: TGTGCCAGCAGCTTGGATTCGGGTGAAGCTTTCTTT
CDR3 protein: CASSLDSGEAFF
D gene: -
V gene: TRBV5-4
J gene: TRBJ1-1
clone size: -

CDR3 DNA: TGTGCCAGCAGCCAAGACGGCGGGCTGAGCTCCTACAATGAGCAGTTCTTC
CDR3 protein: CASSQDGGLSSYNEQFF
D gene: -
V gene: TRBV4-2
J gene: TRBJ2-1
clone size: -

CDR3 DNA: TGTGCCAGCAGCTGGGGGAACGACAGGGGGCAAGGAGAGACCCAGTACTTC
CDR3 protein: CASSWGNDRGQGETQYF
D gene: TRBD1
V gene: TRBV5-6
J gene: TRBJ2-5
clone size: -

CDR3 DNA: -
CDR3 protein: CASSFLAGANYGYTF
D gene: -
V gene: TRBV28
J gene: TRBJ1-2
clone size: -

CDR3 DNA: TGTGCCAGCGCCGCCCCAGGGCCTTACGTTCTCTCAGATTACAATGAGCAGTTCTTC
CDR3 protein: CASAAPGPYVLSDYNEQFF
D gene: -
V gene: TRBV19
J gene: TRBJ2-1
clone size: -

CDR3 DNA: TGTGCCAGCAATCAAGTCGGAGAGGATGAAGCTTTCTTT
CDR3 protein: CASNQVGEDEAFF
D gene: -
V gene: TRBV14
J gene: TRBJ1-1
clone size: -

CDR3 DNA: TGTGCCAGCCACGGACAGACCTATGGCTACACCTTC
CDR3 protein: CASHGQTYGYTF
D gene: -
V gene: TRBV6-1
J gene: TRBJ1-2
clone size: few

CDR3 DNA: TGTGCCAGCAAAGCGGGGGCTGGAGTAAGCACAGATACGCAGTATTTT
CDR3 protein: CASKAGAGVSTDTQYF
D gene: TRBD2
V gene: TRBV27
J gene: TRBJ2-3
clone size: -

CDR3 DNA: TGTGCCTGGACCAACAGAGCCTGGAACACCGGGGAGCTGTTTTTT
CDR3 protein: CAWTNRAWNTGELFF
D gene: -
V gene: TRBV30
J gene: TRBJ2-2
clone size: -

CDR3 DNA: TGTGCCAGCAAGAGGTGGGGGGACAATGAAAAACTGTTTTTT
CDR3 protein: CASKRWGDNEKLFF
D gene: -
V gene: TRBV6-1
J gene: TRBJ1-4
clone size: -

CDR3 DNA: TGTGCCAGCAGTCGGCGGACAGGGGATAATTATGGCTACACCTTC
CDR3 protein: CASSRRTGDNYGYTF
D gene: TRBD1
V gene: TRBV27
J gene: TRBJ1-2
clone size: -

CDR3 DNA: TGTGCCAGCACCGAGACAGGGCACACTGAAGCTTTCTTT
CDR3 protein: CASTETGHTEAFF
D gene: TRBD1
V gene: TRBV6-5
J gene: TRBJ1-1
clone size: few

CDR3 DNA: TGTGCCAGCTCACCACGACAGGGACCCGGTGAGCAGTTCTTC
CDR3 protein: CASSPRQGPGEQFF
D gene: TRBD1
V gene: TRBV18
J gene: TRBJ2-1
clone size: -

CDR3 DNA: TGTGCCAGCAGCACGGGAGGCAATCAGCCCCAGCATTTT
CDR3 protein: CASSTGGNQPQHF
D gene: -
V gene: TRBV9
J gene: TRBJ1-5
clone size: -

CDR3 DNA: TGTGCCAGCAGCTTAGGCAGGGCAGAGACCCAGTACTTC
CDR3 protein: CASSLGRAETQYF
D gene: -
V gene: TRBV7-8
J gene: TRBJ2-5
clone size: once

CDR3 DNA: TGTGCCAGCAGTGTCGCCAGGGGGATAGTTTTGTATGGCTACACCTTC
CDR3 protein: CASSVARGIVLYGYTF
D gene: TRBD1
V gene: TRBV6-1
J gene: TRBJ1-2
clone size: few

CDR3 DNA: TGTGCCAGTAGTATTCCGAGCTCCTACAATGAGCAGTTCTTC
CDR3 protein: CASSIPSSYNEQFF
D gene: -
V gene: TRBV19
J gene: TRBJ2-1
clone size: few

CDR3 DNA: TGTGCCAGCAGCTTGACGGACAAGACCTATGGCTACACCTTC
CDR3 protein: CASSLTDKTYGYTF
D gene: -
V gene: TRBV5-6
J gene: TRBJ1-2
clone size: -